The 7 T cell receptor beta chains in this list originate from one sample, sequenced in a study of blood T cell repertoires in COVID-19. Repertoires were generated with immunoSEQ multiplex PCR, while TCRdb's copy carries only in-frame clones and drops some. The sample consists of 55,000 to 75,000 clones, 86% of them appearing once. Source material: peripheral blood. The receptors here all came from a man aged 50 to 59 with active COVID-19.

The J gene is TRBJ2-5, the V gene TRBV5-1; 12 positions match TRBD2. Losses at the gene ends were 4 bases for V and 5 bases for J; bases not matched to a gene: 6. The length of the CDR3 is 15 residues. Germline CDR1 SGHRS, CDR2 YFSETQ. The CDR3 reads CASSRGLAGKETQYF. The CDR3, as DNA: TGCGCCAGCAGCCGCGGACTAGCGGGGAAGGAGACCCAGTACTTC.

The genes are TRBV5-6 and TRBJ2-7; the D gene is possibly TRBD2 (5 bases). This CDR3 is 18 amino acids long. The V end lost 3 bases, the J end lost 0 bases, and 22 bases lay between the germline ends. Looked up from germline, CDR1 is SGHDT and CDR2 is YYEEEE. The CDR3, as DNA: TGTGCCAGCAGCTCATTGGTGACACGAAAGGGAGCCTCCTACGAGCAGTACTTC. This sequence encodes CASSSLVTRKGASYEQYF.

A single count supports this clone. The chain employs TRBV7-3 and TRBJ2-3, with 8 bases fitting TRBD2. This CDR3 comprises 15 residues. The junction had 6 bases not matched to a gene; V was cut back by 5 bases and J by 2 bases. CDR1 and CDR2 (germline): SGHTA, FQGTGA. The CDR3 reads CASSTQLADTDTQYF. The CDR3 nucleotides read TGTGCCAGCAGCACCCAACTAGCGGACACAGATACGCAGTATTTT.

The V call is TRBV13, the J call TRBJ2-7; 7 bases map to TRBD1. Germline CDR1 PRHDT, CDR2 FYEKMQ (reference sequence). The CDR3 is made up of 16 amino acids. V dropped 5 bases and J dropped 5; count of bases not matched to a gene: 15. The CDR3 loop reads CASSPHLTGVRNEQYF. CDR3 sequence (DNA): TGTGCCAGCAGCCCCCACCTAACAGGGGTTAGGAACGAGCAGTACTTC.

The chain recombines TRBV15 with TRBJ1-1; 7 nucleotides match TRBD1. The CDR3 loop spans 15 amino acids. With V trimmed by 4 bases and J by 5 bases, 10 bases remained unmatched. The germline gives CDR1 LNHNV, CDR2 YYDKDF (reference sequence). CDR3 nucleotide sequence: TGTGCCACCAGCATTTACGCCACAGGGGAAACTGAAGCTTTCTTT. This gives the protein CATSIYATGETEAFF.

This rearrangement joins TRBV19 to TRBJ1-5; TRBD1 agrees at 7 bases. CDR3 length equals 17 residues. The germline gives CDR1 LNHDA, CDR2 SQIVND (reference sequence). Trimming at V came to 9 bases and at J to 0 bases, leaving 14 bases not matched to a gene. The CDR3 DNA sequence: TGTGCCAGCTGGGACAGCCTGAGGGAAAATAGCAATCAGCCCCAGCATTTT. This codes for CASWDSLRENSNQPQHF.

V usage is TRBV7-3 and J usage is TRBJ2-2; D not resolved. The CDR3 length is 14 residues. Germline values: CDR1 SGHTA, CDR2 FQGTGA. V was shortened by 6 bases and J by 1 base, with 9 bases between the two germline ends. The CDR3 DNA reads as TGTGCCAGCAGGGGCAGGATGAACACCGGGGAGCTGTTTTTT. Translating it yields CASRGRMNTGELFF.